Listed below are T cell receptor beta chains from one sample, sequenced in a study of blood T cell repertoires in COVID-19. The table came from immunoSEQ multiplex PCR; TCRdb's copy has only in-frame clones and leaves some out. The sample contains 90,000 or so clones, roughly 86% of which appear only once. The specimen was peripheral blood. Every receptor here comes from a human donor in a cohort sampled during active COVID-19. CDR3s include the opening cysteine and the closing phenylalanine or tryptophan. The D gene is left open where the match is weak. Some rows mark clone size as missing; the rest say once, few, many or name a class of expanded clone.

v_call,j_call,d_call,clone_size,cdr3_nt,cdr3_aa
TRBV5-4,TRBJ2-1,TRBD2,-,TGTGCCACCTCTAAGGGCGGGAGCTCCTACAATGAGCAGTTCTTC,CATSKGGSSYNEQFF
TRBV29-1,TRBJ1-2,TRBD1,-,TGCAGCGGGATTCAGGGGGCCGGCTATGGCTACACCTTC,CSGIQGAGYGYTF
TRBV11-2,TRBJ2-5,TRBD2,medium-sized,TGTGCCAGCAGCTTAGAGTTACTAGCGGGGAGGGAGACCCAGTACTTC,CASSLELLAGRETQYF
TRBV12-3/TRBV12-4,TRBJ1-2,-,-,TGTGCCAGCAGCACCGGGAGGAACTATGGCTACACCTTC,CASSTGRNYGYTF
TRBV15,TRBJ1-5,TRBD1,-,TGTGCCACCAGCAGAGGGGACAGAGATTGGCAGCCCCAGCATTTT,CATSRGDRDWQPQHF
TRBV6-2/TRBV6-3,TRBJ2-1,TRBD2,-,TGTGCCAGCAGCCAGGGACTAGCGGGGTCCTACAATGAGCAGTTCTTC,CASSQGLAGSYNEQFF
TRBV18,TRBJ2-1,TRBD1,-,TGTGCCAGCTCACCAAGTACAGGGGGCAGGGATGAGCAGTTCTTC,CASSPSTGGRDEQFF
TRBV4-3,TRBJ2-3,-,-,TGCGCCAGCAGCCAAGCGGACTGGTACCGACGCACAGATACGCAGTATTTT,CASSQADWYRRTDTQYF
TRBV7-9,TRBJ1-2,-,-,TGTGCCAGCAGCCAATACGAGGGGGTTAACTATGGCTACACCTTC,CASSQYEGVNYGYTF
TRBV9,TRBJ1-2,-,-,TGTGCCAGCAGCCCTGACTACCGGGAAACTAACTATGGCTACACCTTC,CASSPDYRETNYGYTF
TRBV11-2,TRBJ2-3,TRBD2,few,TGTGCCAGCAGCCCAATAGCGGGCCCCACAGATACGCAGTATTTT,CASSPIAGPTDTQYF
TRBV18,TRBJ1-4,-,-,TGTGCCAGCTCACCACAGGGGGCTAATGAAAAACTGTTTTTT,CASSPQGANEKLFF
TRBV4-1,TRBJ2-7,TRBD1,few,TGCGCCAGCAGCCTCGGGACAGGGACCTACGAGCAGTACTTC,CASSLGTGTYEQYF
TRBV14,TRBJ2-7,-,-,TGTGCCAGCAGCCAAGGCACAGTCTTCTACGAGCAGTACTTC,CASSQGTVFYEQYF
TRBV27,TRBJ2-2,-,-,TGTGCCAGCAGTGTGCACTTCGGGGAGCTGTTTTTT,CASSVHFGELFF
TRBV5-1,TRBJ2-1,-,-,TGCGCCAGCAGCTTGGGCAGGGCTCAAAATGAGCAGTTCTTC,CASSLGRAQNEQFF